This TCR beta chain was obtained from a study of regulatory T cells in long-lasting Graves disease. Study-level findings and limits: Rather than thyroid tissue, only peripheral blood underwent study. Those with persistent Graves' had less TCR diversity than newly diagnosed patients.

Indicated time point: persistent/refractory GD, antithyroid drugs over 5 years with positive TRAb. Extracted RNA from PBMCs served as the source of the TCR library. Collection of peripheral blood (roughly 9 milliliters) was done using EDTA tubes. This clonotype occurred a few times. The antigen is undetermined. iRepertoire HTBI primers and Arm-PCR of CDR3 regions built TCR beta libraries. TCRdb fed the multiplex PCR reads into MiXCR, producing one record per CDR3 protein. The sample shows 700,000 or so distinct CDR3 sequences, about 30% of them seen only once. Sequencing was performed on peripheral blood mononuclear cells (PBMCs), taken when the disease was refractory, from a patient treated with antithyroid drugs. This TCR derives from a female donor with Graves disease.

CDR3 sequence: CASSLDPPGEAFF. In DNA form, the CDR3 reads TGTGCCAGCAGCTTAGATCCTCCAGGTGAAGCTTTCTTT. This sequence joins TRBV11-3 and TRBJ1-1; unclear D gene. This CDR3 spans 13 amino acids. Germline lookup yields CDR1 SGHNT and CDR2 YENEEA. Trimming left V 0 bases short and J 7 bases short, with 9 bases between. The full variable domain, in which reference TRBV11-3 and TRBJ1-1 provide the parts outside the CDR3, is EAGVVQSPRYKIIEKKQPVAFWCNPISGHNTLYWYLQNLGQGPELLIRYENEEAVDDSQLPKDRFSAERLKGVDSTLKIQPAELGDSAVYLCASSLDPPGEAFFGQGTRLTVV.